The 6 T cell receptor beta chains in this list originate from one sample, sequenced in a study of immune evolution from preneoplasia to lung adenocarcinoma. Measured with immunoSEQ multiplex PCR; TCRdb has only the in-frame clones, and not every one. The sample lists approximately 4,000 clones, around 81% occurring once. The source material was FFPE adjacent normal lung tissue. Every receptor here comes from a person aged 70 to 85 with lung adenocarcinoma.

V and J are TRBV5-1 and TRBJ2-1, with TRBD2 matching 7 bases. The germline V gene has CDR1 SGHRS and CDR2 YFSETQ. This CDR3 has 15 amino acids. V gave up 5 bases and J gave up 4 bases; unmatched junction bases: 9. CDR3 DNA: TGCGCCAGCAGACCCCTAGCGGACATGTACAATGAGCAGTTCTTC. Amino acids: CASRPLADMYNEQFF.

The chain couples TRBV6-5 to TRBJ1-1; unclear D gene. In germline, CDR1 is MNHEY, CDR2 SVGAGI. The CDR3 extends over 11 amino acids. V was cut by 10 bases and J by 0 bases, with 6 bases left in between. CDR3: CAIQLNTEAFF. The DNA of the CDR3 is TGTGCCATACAGTTGAACACTGAAGCTTTCTTT.

The chain employs TRBV7-2 and TRBJ2-3; D not certain. CDR3 size: 11 residues. The V end was cut by 3 bases, the J end by 6 bases, with 4 bases between. Germline assignment: CDR1 SGHTA and CDR2 FQGNSA. CDR3 residues: CASSFYDTQYF. In DNA form, the CDR3 reads TGTGCCAGCAGCTTCTATGATACGCAGTATTTT.

The rearrangement joins TRBV15 to TRBJ1-2; perhaps TRBD1 as D (6 bases). The germline V and J ends were trimmed by 0 bases and 3 bases, with 20 bases remaining between them. There are 18 residues in the CDR3. The V gene's germline CDR1 is LNHNV and CDR2 YYDKDF (reference sequence). Here the CDR3 reads CATSRDSQGRVWDYGYTF. The CDR3 DNA reads as TGTGCCACCAGCAGAGATAGCCAGGGGAGGGTGTGGGACTATGGCTACACCTTC.

The chain recombines TRBV7-2 with TRBJ1-6; tentative D call: TRBD1 (5 bases). Trimming shortened V by 2 bases and J by 7 bases, and 15 bases separated the two germline ends. The CDR3 spans 16 residues. Germline V gene lookup returns CDR1 SGHTA and CDR2 FQGNSA. The CDR3 DNA reads as TGTGCCAGCAGCTTATCGCCAGGGAATAGGAATTCACCCCTCCACTTT. It encodes CASSLSPGNRNSPLHF.

The CDR3 region is CASRRAGAYNEQFF. Written as DNA, the CDR3 is TGTGCCAGCAGGCGGGCCGGCGCCTACAATGAGCAGTTCTTC. V gene TRBV5-8 combines with J gene TRBJ2-1; TRBD2 might be the D (5 bases). Trimming left V 5 bases short and J 2 bases short, with 11 bases between. The CDR3 length is 14 residues. The germline V gene encodes CDR1 SGHTS and CDR2 YDEGEE.